A selection of T cell receptor beta chains follows, all from one sample in a study of response to subunit inactivated influenza vaccine. TCRdb called the RT-PCR reads again in MiXCR, with one record for every CDR3 protein. The sample shows under 550,000 distinct CDR3 sequences, less than 8% of them seen only once. Source: PBMCs from blood, taken around 25 months after vaccination. These receptors were collected from a man aged 50-75 years who received an inactivated influenza vaccine. Each CDR3 is given with its conserved first and last residue. The D gene is left open where the match is weak. Clone size is stated in some rows and not others, as once, few, many or a class when expanded.

TRBJ2-1 | TRBD2 | TRBV19 | - | CASSMPMTGGFNEQFF | TGTGCCAGTAGTATGCCCATGACGGGAGGATTCAATGAGCAGTTCTTC
TRBJ2-1 | TRBD2 | TRBV29-1 | few | CSVRGTSGGAYEQFF | TGCAGCGTACGAGGGACTAGCGGGGGGGCCTATGAGCAGTTCTTC
TRBJ1-4 | - | TRBV7-2 | many | CASSLGTREKLFF | TGTGCCAGCAGCTTAGGGACCCGCGAAAAACTGTTTTTT
TRBJ2-2 | - | TRBV5-1 | few | CASSLAYGGQRPNTGELFF | TGCGCCAGCAGCTTGGCCTACGGGGGGCAACGGCCGAACACCGGGGAGCTGTTTTTT
TRBJ2-3 | TRBD1 | TRBV6-1 | - | CASREGQGGDTQYF | TGTGCCAGCAGAGAGGGACAGGGAGGAGATACGCAGTATTTT
TRBJ2-5 | TRBD2 | TRBV5-1 | many | CASSSGLAGTQETQYF | TGCGCCAGCAGCTCCGGACTAGCGGGGACGCAAGAGACCCAGTACTTC
TRBJ2-3 | TRBD1 | TRBV7-6 | few | CASSSGQGSADTQYF | TGTGCCAGCAGCTCTGGACAGGGATCCGCAGATACGCAGTATTTT
TRBJ2-7 | TRBD2 | TRBV20-1 | - | CSARDLGGSSYEQYF | TGCAGTGCTAGAGACCTTGGCGGGAGCTCCTACGAGCAGTACTTC
TRBJ2-1 | TRBD2 | TRBV5-5 | many | CASSRGLAGDNEQFF | TGTGCCAGCAGCCGGGGACTAGCGGGAGACAATGAGCAGTTCTTC
TRBJ2-1 | TRBD2 | TRBV7-3 | many | CASTRGSGRDEQFF | TGTGCCAGCACCCGGGGTAGCGGGAGAGATGAGCAGTTCTTC
TRBJ2-3 | TRBD2 | TRBV7-9 | once | CGSSLSGGADTQYF | TGTGGCAGCAGCTTGAGCGGGGGGGCAGATACGCAGTATTTT
TRBJ2-7 | - | TRBV29-1 | many | CSVELRSSYEQYF | TGCAGCGTTGAGTTAAGGAGCTCCTACGAGCAGTACTTC
TRBJ1-2 | - | TRBV9 | - | CASSPRTVNYGYTF | TGTGCCAGCAGCCCCCGGACGGTTAACTATGGCTACACCTTC
TRBJ2-5 | - | TRBV5-1 | many | CASSLAELEQETQYF | TGCGCCAGCAGCTTGGCCGAGTTAGAACAAGAGACCCAGTACTTC
TRBJ1-4 | - | TRBV5-1 | few | CASSRRGQTNEKLFF | TGCGCCAGCAGCCGACGGGGACAAACTAATGAAAAACTGTTTTTT
TRBJ1-6 | - | TRBV20-1 | - | CSARGGGGSYNSPLHF | TGCAGTGCTAGAGGGGGCGGGGGTTCCTATAATTCACCCCTCCACTTT
TRBJ1-5 | - | TRBV15 | few | CATSSVNNQPQHF | TGTGCCACCAGCAGTGTAAACAATCAGCCCCAGCATTTT
TRBJ2-1 | TRBD1 | TRBV6-2/TRBV6-3 | many | CASSPGQATYNEQFF | TGTGCCAGCAGTCCTGGACAGGCCACCTACAATGAGCAGTTCTTC
TRBJ2-1 | - | TRBV12-3/TRBV12-4 | many | CASRPYDREDEQFF | TGTGCCAGCAGACCGTATGACAGGGAGGATGAGCAGTTCTTC
TRBJ2-1 | - | TRBV7-6 | - | CASSNGQSSYNEQFF | TGTGCCAGCAGCAATGGACAGAGCTCCTACAATGAGCAGTTCTTC